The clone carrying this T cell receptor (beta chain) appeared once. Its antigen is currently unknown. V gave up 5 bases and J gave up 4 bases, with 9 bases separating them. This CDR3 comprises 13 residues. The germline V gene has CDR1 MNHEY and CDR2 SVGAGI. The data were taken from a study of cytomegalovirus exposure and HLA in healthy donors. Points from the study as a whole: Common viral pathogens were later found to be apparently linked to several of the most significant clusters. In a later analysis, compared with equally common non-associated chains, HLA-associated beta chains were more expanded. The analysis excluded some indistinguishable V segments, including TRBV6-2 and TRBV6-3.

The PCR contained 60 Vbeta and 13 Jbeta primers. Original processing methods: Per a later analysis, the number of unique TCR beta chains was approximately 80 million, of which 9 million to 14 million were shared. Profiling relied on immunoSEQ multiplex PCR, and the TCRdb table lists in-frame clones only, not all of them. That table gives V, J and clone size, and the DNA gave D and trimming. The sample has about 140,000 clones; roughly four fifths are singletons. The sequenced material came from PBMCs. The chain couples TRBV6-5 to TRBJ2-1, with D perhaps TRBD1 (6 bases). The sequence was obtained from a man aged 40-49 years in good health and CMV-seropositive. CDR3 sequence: CASSTGQYNEQFF. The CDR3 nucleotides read TGTGCCAGCAGTACTGGACAGTACAATGAGCAGTTCTTC.